These 17 T cell receptor beta chains originate from one sample sequenced in a study of Ad26.COV2.S vaccination and SARS-CoV-2 variants. Treatment noted: 15 to 20 received Ad26.COV2.S at low or high dose, single or two shots; 5 received placebo; per-sample allocation not given. All samples were drawn on day 63, counting from the first vaccine or placebo injection. Assay used: immunoSEQ multiplex PCR; TCRdb lists only in-frame clones, some missing. The sample shows 320,000 or so clones, 90% of them seen only once. Specimen: peripheral blood, collected in a trial of Ad26.COV2.S vaccine versus placebo. Every receptor here comes from a person between 18 and 60 years old who received the Ad26.COV2.S COVID-19 vaccine or a placebo.

Remarks on this clone: The same CDR3 can be traced to other DNA sequences in this sample. V usage is TRBV30 and J usage is TRBJ2-1, with D possibly being TRBD2 (5 bases). V lost 1 base and J 0 bases, leaving 7 bases between the germline ends. Germline V gene sequence: CDR1 GTSNPN, CDR2 SVGIG (reference sequence). CDR3 size: 14 residues. CDR3 sequence: CAWSGGSSYNEQFF. The DNA of the CDR3 is TGTGCCTGGAGTGGAGGGAGCTCCTACAATGAGCAGTTCTTC.

DNA of the CDR3: TGTGCCAGCACCATTGGGGGGACAGGGGGCCATTCACCCCTCCACTTT. The encoded protein is CASTIGGTGGHSPLHF. J is TRBJ1-6 and V is TRBV5-4; 12 nucleotides match TRBD1. The CDR3 spans 16 residues. V lost 6 bases, J lost 8 bases, and 9 bases stayed unmatched. Germline CDR1 is SGHNT and CDR2 is YYREEE (reference sequence). The variable domain in full, completed from reference TRBV5-4 and TRBJ1-6, reads ETGVTQSPTHLIKTRGQQVTLRCSSQSGHNTVSWYQQALGQGPQFIFQYYREEENGRGNFPPRFSGLQFPNYSSELNVNALELDDSALYLCASTIGGTGGHSPLHFGNGTRLTVT.

V and J are TRBV20-1 and TRBJ1-5; no definite D call. Germline CDR1 DFQATT, CDR2 SNEGSKA (reference sequence). The CDR3 spans 11 residues. The V gene lost 3 bases and the J gene lost 12 bases, with 12 bases spanning the gap. CDR3 DNA: TGCAGTGCTAGCCCCATTCGGCGCCAGCATTTT. It is translated as CSASPIRRQHF.

V gene TRBV18 combines with J gene TRBJ1-1; weak D call: TRBD1 (5 bases). CDR1 and CDR2 from the germline V gene are KGHSH and LQKENI. The CDR3 is 15 residues long. V was pared by 3 bases and J by 5 bases, with 16 bases between. CDR3 sequence: CASSPGLSTETEAFF. The CDR3 nucleotides are TGTGCCAGCTCACCGGGACTTTCAACGGAAACTGAAGCTTTCTTT.

CDR3 residues: CASRLTPATNEKLFF. The CDR3 nucleotides are TGCGCCAGCAGATTAACACCAGCAACTAATGAAAAACTGTTTTTT. The V and J genes are TRBV5-1 and TRBJ1-4; D is unresolved. The V end lost 5 bases, the J end lost 0 bases, and 11 bases lay between the germline ends. The CDR3 totals 15 residues. Germline CDR1 reads SGHRS; CDR2 reads YFSETQ.

V is TRBV4-3 and J is TRBJ1-1, with D uncertain. The CDR3 is 17 amino acids. The V and J ends lost 0 bases and 1 base respectively, with 15 bases between them. CDR1 is LGHNA and CDR2 is YSLEER in the germline V gene. This CDR3 is CASSQDRFGLSNTEAFF. In nucleotides, the CDR3 is TGCGCCAGCAGCCAAGATCGGTTCGGGCTCTCGAACACTGAAGCTTTCTTT.

The chain joins TRBV7-2 to TRBJ2-4; 7 bases fit TRBD2. The CDR3 sequence is 17 residues long. Germline assignment: CDR1 SGHTA and CDR2 FQGNSA. V gave up 2 bases and J gave up 6 bases; unmatched junction bases: 13. The CDR3 sequence: CASSLQSGTIRANIQYF. For the CDR3, the DNA is TGTGCCAGCAGCTTACAAAGCGGGACTATTCGGGCAAACATTCAGTACTTC.

V gene TRBV19 combines with J gene TRBJ2-4, with a weak D call TRBD2 (6 bases). The length of the CDR3 is 15 residues. Germline V CDR1 and CDR2: LNHDA, SQIVND (reference sequence). The germline V and J ends were trimmed by 3 bases and 7 bases, with 16 bases remaining between them. The CDR3 DNA reads TGTGCCAGTAGTATTGGAGGGGTTTCGGGTAACATTCAGTACTTC. Translating gives CASSIGGVSGNIQYF.

The V gene is TRBV28, the J gene TRBJ1-1; no definite D call. The V gene's germline CDR1 is MDHEN and CDR2 SYDVKM. Trimming stripped 10 bases from V and 1 base from J, with 10 bases between. The CDR3 covers 12 residues. CDR3 sequence: CATKYGNTEAFF. CDR3 sequence (DNA): TGTGCCACGAAATACGGGAACACTGAAGCTTTCTTT.

The chain uses TRBV6-4 and TRBJ2-5; TRBD2 might be the D (6 bases). The CDR3 loop spans 15 amino acids. Trimming stripped 4 bases from V and 1 base from J, with 13 bases between. Germline loops: CDR1 MRHNA, CDR2 SNTAGT. This CDR3 is CASSARVGLQETQYF. CDR3 sequence (DNA): TGTGCCAGCAGTGCTCGGGTGGGACTCCAAGAGACCCAGTACTTC.

The chain employs TRBV4-3 and TRBJ1-3, with 7 bases fitting TRBD1. J was trimmed by 0 bases and V by 8 bases; bases with no gene match: 4. There are 14 residues in the CDR3. From germline, CDR1 is LGHNA and CDR2 YSLEER. CDR3 DNA: TGCGCCAGCCGGGAGGGGGCCTCTGGAAACACCATATATTTT. Translating gives CASREGASGNTIYF.

For the CDR3, the DNA is TGTGCCAGCAGCACGAGGTCTAGCGGGAACCATGAGCAGTTCTTC. It is translated as CASSTRSSGNHEQFF. J is TRBJ2-1 and V is TRBV21-1; TRBD2, the D gene given by the table, was not confirmed from the DNA. TRBV21-1 is a pseudogene locus. The CDR3 has 15 amino acids.

The chain joins TRBV6-4 to TRBJ1-2; D call uncertain. V lost 3 bases to trimming and J lost 8 bases, with 10 bases between them. Germline assignment: CDR1 MRHNA and CDR2 SNTAGT. This CDR3 has 12 residues. CDR3 protein: CASSETGRGYTF. The CDR3 DNA reads TGTGCCAGCAGTGAAACCGGGAGGGGCTACACCTTC.

This chain links TRBV27 with TRBJ2-7, with D perhaps being TRBD1 or TRBD2 (5 bases each). CDR3 size: 15 residues. Deletions cut 3 bases from V and 0 bases from J, with 12 bases between. Looked up from germline, CDR1 is MNHEY and CDR2 is SMNVEV (reference sequence). The DNA of the CDR3 is TGTGCCAGCAGTTTTGGTGGGACGGTCTCCTACGAGCAGTACTTC. Its translation is CASSFGGTVSYEQYF.

The genes are TRBV28 and TRBJ1-3, with TRBD1 matching over 7 bases. Germline V gene data show CDR1 as MDHEN and CDR2 as SYDVKM. V shed 5 bases, J shed 5 bases, and the junction held 3 bases outside the gene matches. This CDR3 comprises 13 residues. CDR3 residues: CASSRQGRNTIYF. CDR3 nucleotides: TGTGCCAGCAGTAGACAGGGAAGAAACACCATATATTTT. The whole variable domain, remainder taken from reference TRBV28 and TRBJ1-3, is DVKVTQSSRYLVKRTGEKVFLECVQDMDHENMFWYRQDPGLGLRLIYFSYDVKMKEKGDIPEGYSVSREKKERFSLILESASTNQTSMYLCASSRQGRNTIYFGEGSWLTVV.

The chain joins TRBV7-2 to TRBJ2-3; no clear D gene. The length of the CDR3 is 17 residues. Germline loops: CDR1 SGHTA, CDR2 FQGNSA. V lost 4 bases and J 3 bases, leaving 20 bases between the germline ends. For the CDR3, the DNA is TGTGCCAGCAGCTCACCAATCTCGTGGGCATATACAGATACGCAGTATTTT. Translation: CASSSPISWAYTDTQYF.

This clone came up a few times. The rearrangement joins TRBV29-1 to TRBJ1-2; possible D gene TRBD1, 5 bases. The CDR3 contains 12 residues. V was clipped by 8 bases and J by 4 bases, with 14 bases between them. CDR1 SQVTM and CDR2 ANQGSEA come from the germline V gene. The CDR3 nucleotides are TGCAGCTCTTGGGGGGATAGCTATGGCTACACCTTC. As protein: CSSWGDSYGYTF. Combining the CDR3 with reference TRBV29-1 and TRBJ1-2 gives the whole variable domain SAVISQKPSRDICQRGTSLTIQCQVDSQVTMMFWYRQQPGQSLTLIATANQGSEATYESGFVIDKFPISRPNLTFSTLTVSNMSPEDSSIYLCSSWGDSYGYTFGSGTRLTVV.